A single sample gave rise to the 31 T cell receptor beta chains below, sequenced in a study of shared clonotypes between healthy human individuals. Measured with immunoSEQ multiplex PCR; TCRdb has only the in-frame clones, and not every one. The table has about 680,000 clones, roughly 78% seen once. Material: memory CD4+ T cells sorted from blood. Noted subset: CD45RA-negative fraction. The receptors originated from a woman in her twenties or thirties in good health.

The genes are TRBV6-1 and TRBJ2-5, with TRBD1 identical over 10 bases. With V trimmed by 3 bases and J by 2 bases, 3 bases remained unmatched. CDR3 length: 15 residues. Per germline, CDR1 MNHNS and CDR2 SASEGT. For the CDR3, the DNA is TGTGCCAGCAGTGATTGGACAGGGGGTCAAGAGACCCAGTACTTC. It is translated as CASSDWTGGQETQYF.

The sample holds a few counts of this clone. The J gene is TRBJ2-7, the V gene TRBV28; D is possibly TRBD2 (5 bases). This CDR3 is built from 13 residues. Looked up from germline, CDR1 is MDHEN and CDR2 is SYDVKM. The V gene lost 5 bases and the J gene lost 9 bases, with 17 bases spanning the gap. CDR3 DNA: TGTGCCAGCAGTCCCCCGGACTCCCTAGGGCAGTACTTC. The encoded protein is CASSPPDSLGQYF.

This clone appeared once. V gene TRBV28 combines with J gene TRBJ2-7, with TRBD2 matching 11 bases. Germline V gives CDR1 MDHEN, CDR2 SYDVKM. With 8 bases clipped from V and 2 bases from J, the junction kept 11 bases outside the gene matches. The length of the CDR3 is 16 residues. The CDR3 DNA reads TGTGCCAGCGTAGCGGGAGGGCTTCAGGGTACCTACGAGCAGTACTTC. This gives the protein CASVAGGLQGTYEQYF.

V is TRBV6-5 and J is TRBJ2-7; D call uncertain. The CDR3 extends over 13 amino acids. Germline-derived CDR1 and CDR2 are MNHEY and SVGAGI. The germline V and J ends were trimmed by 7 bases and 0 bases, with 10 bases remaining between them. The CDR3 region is CASTPTHSYEQYF. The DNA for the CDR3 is TGTGCCAGCACCCCGACACACTCCTACGAGCAGTACTTC.

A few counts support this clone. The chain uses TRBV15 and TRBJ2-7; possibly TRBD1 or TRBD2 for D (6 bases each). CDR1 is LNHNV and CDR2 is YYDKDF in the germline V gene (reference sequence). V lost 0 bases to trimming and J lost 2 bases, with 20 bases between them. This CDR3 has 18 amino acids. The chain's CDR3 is CATSRDLGGAGETYEQYF. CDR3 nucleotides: TGTGCCACCAGCAGAGATTTAGGAGGGGCAGGGGAAACCTACGAGCAGTACTTC. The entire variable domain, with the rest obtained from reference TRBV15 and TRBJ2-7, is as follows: DAMVIQNPRYQVTQFGKPVTLSCSQTLNHNVMYWYQQKSSQAPKLLFHYYDKDFNNEADTPDNFQSRRPNTSFCFLDIRSPGLGDTAMYLCATSRDLGGAGETYEQYFGPGTRLTVT.

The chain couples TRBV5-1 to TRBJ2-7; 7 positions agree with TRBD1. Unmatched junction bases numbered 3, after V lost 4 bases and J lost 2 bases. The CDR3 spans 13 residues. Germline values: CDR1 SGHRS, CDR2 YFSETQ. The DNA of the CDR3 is TGCGCCAGCAGCCCGGACAGGACCTACGAGCAGTACTTC. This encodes CASSPDRTYEQYF. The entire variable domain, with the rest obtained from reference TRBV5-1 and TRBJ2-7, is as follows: KAGVTQTPRYLIKTRGQQVTLSCSPISGHRSVSWYQQTPGQGLQFLFEYFSETQRNKGNFPGRFSGRQFSNSRSEMNVSTLELGDSALYLCASSPDRTYEQYFGPGTRLTVT.

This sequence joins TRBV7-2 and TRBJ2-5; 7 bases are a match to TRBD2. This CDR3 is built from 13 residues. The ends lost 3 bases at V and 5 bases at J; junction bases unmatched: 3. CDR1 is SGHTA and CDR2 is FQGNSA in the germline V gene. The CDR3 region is CASSFAGVETQYF. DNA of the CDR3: TGTGCCAGCAGCTTTGCGGGAGTGGAGACCCAGTACTTC.

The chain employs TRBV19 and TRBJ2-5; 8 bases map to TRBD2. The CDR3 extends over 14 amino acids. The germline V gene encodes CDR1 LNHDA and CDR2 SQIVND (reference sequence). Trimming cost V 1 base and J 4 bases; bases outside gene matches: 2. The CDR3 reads CASSIGTSSETQYF. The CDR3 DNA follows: TGTGCCAGTAGTATAGGGACTAGCTCAGAGACCCAGTACTTC.

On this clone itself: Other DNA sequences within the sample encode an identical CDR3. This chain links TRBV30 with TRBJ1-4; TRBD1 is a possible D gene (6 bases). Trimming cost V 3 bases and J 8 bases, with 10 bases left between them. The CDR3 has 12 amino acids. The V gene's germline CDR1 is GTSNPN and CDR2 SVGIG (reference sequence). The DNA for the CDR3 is TGTGCCTGGAGCAGGGGAGGAGAAAAACTGTTTTTT. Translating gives CAWSRGGEKLFF.

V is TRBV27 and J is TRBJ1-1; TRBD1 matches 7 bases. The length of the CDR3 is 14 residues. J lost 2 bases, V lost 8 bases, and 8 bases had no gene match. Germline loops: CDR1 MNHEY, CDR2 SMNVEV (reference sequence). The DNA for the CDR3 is TGTGCCAGCTCTCGACAGGGTTCAAACACTGAAGCTTTCTTT. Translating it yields CASSRQGSNTEAFF.

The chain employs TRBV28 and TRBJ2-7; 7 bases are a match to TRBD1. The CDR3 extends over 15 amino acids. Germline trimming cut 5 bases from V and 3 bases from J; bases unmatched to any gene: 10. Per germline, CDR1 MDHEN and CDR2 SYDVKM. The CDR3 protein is CASSRIRDSNYEQYF. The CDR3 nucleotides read TGTGCCAGCAGTCGAATCCGGGACAGTAACTACGAGCAGTACTTC. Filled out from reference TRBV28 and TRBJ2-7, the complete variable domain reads DVKVTQSSRYLVKRTGEKVFLECVQDMDHENMFWYRQDPGLGLRLIYFSYDVKMKEKGDIPEGYSVSREKKERFSLILESASTNQTSMYLCASSRIRDSNYEQYFGPGTRLTVT.

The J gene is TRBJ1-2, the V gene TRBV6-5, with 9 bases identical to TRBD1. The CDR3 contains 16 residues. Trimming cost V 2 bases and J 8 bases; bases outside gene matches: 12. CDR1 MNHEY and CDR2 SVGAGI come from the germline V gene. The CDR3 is CASSYALGQGPGGYTF. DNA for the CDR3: TGTGCCAGCAGTTACGCCTTGGGACAGGGCCCAGGGGGCTACACCTTC.

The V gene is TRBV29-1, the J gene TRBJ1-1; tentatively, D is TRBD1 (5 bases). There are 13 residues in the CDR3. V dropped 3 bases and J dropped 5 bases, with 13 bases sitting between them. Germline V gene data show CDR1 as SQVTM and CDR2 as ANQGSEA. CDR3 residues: CSVDLRAVTEAFF. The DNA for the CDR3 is TGCAGCGTTGACCTCAGGGCGGTGACTGAAGCTTTCTTT.

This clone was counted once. The CDR3 loop is CASTPLGSSTDTQYF. CDR3 DNA sequence: TGCGCCAGCACCCCTTTGGGGAGCAGCACAGATACGCAGTATTTT. J is TRBJ2-3 and V is TRBV5-1; tentative D call: TRBD2 (5 bases). The germline gives CDR1 SGHRS, CDR2 YFSETQ. V was shortened by 6 bases and J by 0 bases, with 14 bases between the two germline ends. The CDR3 contains 15 residues. Complete variable domain (other parts from reference TRBV5-1 and TRBJ2-3): KAGVTQTPRYLIKTRGQQVTLSCSPISGHRSVSWYQQTPGQGLQFLFEYFSETQRNKGNFPGRFSGRQFSNSRSEMNVSTLELGDSALYLCASTPLGSSTDTQYFGPGTRLTVL.

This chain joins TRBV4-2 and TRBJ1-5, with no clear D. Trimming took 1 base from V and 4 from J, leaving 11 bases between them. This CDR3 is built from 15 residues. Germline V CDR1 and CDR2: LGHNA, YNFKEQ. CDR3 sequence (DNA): TGTGCCAGCAGCCAAGTAGGCATGTATAATCAGCCCCAGCATTTT. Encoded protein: CASSQVGMYNQPQHF.

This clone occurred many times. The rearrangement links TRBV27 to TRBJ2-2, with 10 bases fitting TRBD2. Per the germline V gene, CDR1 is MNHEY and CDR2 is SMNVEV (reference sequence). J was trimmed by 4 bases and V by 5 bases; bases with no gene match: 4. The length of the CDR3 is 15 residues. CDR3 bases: TGTGCCAGCAGTCTAAGCGGGAGGGTCACCGGGGAGCTGTTTTTT. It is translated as CASSLSGRVTGELFF.

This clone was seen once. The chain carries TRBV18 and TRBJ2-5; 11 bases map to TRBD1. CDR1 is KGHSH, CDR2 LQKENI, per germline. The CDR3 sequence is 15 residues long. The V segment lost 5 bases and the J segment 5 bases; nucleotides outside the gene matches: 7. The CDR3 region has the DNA TGTGCCAGCTCAGATGGACAGGGGGCGGTGGAGACCCAGTACTTC. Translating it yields CASSDGQGAVETQYF.

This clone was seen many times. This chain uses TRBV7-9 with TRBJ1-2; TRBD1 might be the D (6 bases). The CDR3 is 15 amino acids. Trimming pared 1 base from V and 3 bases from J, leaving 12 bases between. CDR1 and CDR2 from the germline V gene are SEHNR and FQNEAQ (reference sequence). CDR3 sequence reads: CASSLDRARDYGYTF. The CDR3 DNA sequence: TGTGCCAGCAGCTTAGACAGGGCCCGCGACTATGGCTACACCTTC.

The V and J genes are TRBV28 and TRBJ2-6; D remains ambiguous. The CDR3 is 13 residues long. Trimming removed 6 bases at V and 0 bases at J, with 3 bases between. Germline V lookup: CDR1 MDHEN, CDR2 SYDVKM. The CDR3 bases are TGTGCCAGCAGGTACTCTGGGGCCAACGTCCTGACTTTC. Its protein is CASRYSGANVLTF.

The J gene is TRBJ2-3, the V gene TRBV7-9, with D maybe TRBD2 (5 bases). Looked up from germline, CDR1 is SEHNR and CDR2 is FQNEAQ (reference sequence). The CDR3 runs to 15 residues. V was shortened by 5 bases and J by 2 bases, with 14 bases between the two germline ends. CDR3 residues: CASSAPAAVTDTQYF. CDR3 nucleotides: TGTGCCAGCAGCGCCCCAGCGGCCGTCACAGATACGCAGTATTTT.

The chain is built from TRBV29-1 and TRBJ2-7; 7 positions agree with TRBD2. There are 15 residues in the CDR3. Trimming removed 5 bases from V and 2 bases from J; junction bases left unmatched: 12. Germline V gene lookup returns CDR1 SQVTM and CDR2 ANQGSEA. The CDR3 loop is CSVKSGAGLTYEQYF. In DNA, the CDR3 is TGCAGCGTTAAGAGCGGGGCAGGACTAACCTACGAGCAGTACTTC.

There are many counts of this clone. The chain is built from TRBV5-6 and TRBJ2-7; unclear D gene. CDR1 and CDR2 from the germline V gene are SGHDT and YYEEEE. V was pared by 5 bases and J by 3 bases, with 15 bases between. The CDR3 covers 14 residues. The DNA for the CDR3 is TGTGCCAGCAGTCGAGGACGGAGTTTCTACGAGCAGTACTTC. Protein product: CASSRGRSFYEQYF.

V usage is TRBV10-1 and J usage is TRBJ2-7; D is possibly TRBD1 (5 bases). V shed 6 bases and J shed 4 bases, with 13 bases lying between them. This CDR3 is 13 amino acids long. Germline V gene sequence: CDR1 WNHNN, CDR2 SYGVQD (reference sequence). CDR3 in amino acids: CASSPFQGYEQYF. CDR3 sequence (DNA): TGCGCCAGCAGCCCCTTCCAGGGTTACGAGCAGTACTTC.

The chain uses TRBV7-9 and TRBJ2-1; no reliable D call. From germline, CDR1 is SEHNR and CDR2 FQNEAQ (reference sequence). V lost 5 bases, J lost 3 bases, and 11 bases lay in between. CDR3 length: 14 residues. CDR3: CASSPEQIYNEQFF. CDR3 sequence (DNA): TGTGCCAGCAGCCCAGAGCAGATCTACAATGAGCAGTTCTTC.

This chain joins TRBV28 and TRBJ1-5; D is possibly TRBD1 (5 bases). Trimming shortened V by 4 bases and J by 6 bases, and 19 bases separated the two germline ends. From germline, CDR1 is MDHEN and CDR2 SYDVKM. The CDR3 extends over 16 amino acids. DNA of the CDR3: TGTGCCAGCAGTTCTCCCCAAAGGGCCGGGGGTCAGCCCCAGCATTTT. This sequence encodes CASSSPQRAGGQPQHF.

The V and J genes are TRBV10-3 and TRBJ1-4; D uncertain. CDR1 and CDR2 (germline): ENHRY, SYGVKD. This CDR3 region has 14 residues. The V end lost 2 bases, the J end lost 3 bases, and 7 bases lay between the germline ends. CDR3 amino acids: CAISETTANEKLFF. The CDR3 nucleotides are TGTGCCATCAGTGAGACAACCGCTAATGAAAAACTGTTTTTT.

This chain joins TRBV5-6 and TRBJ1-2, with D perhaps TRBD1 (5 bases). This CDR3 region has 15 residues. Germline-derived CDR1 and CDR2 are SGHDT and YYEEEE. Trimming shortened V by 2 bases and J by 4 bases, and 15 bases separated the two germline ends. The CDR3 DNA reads TGTGCCAGCAGCTTTTGGCAGGGCCAGACCTATGGCTACACCTTC. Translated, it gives CASSFWQGQTYGYTF.

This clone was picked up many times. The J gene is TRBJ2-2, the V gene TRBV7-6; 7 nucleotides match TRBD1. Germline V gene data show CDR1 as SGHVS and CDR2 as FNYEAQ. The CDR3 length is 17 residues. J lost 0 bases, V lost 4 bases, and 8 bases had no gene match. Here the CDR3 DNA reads TGTGCCAGCAGCTCCGACGCAGGACAGGCGAACACCGGGGAGCTGTTTTTT. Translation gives CASSSDAGQANTGELFF.

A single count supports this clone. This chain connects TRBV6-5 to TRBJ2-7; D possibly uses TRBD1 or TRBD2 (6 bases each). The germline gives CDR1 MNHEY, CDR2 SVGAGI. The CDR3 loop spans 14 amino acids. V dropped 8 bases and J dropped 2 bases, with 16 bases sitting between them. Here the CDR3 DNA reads TGTGCCAGCTCTTGGGGGGCAATTGCCTACGAGCAGTACTTC. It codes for CASSWGAIAYEQYF.

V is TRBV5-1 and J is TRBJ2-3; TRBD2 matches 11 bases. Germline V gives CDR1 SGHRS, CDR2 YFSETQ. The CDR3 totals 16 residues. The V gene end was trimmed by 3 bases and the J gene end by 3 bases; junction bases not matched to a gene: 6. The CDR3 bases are TGCGCCAGCAGCTCCTTAGCGGGAGGGGATACAGATACGCAGTATTTT. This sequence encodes CASSSLAGGDTDTQYF.

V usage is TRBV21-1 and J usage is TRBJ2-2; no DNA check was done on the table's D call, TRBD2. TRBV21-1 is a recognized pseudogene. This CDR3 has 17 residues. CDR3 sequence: CASSKAETSTITGELFF. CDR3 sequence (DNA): TGTGCCAGCAGCAAAGCGGAAACTAGCACGATCACCGGGGAGCTGTTTTTT.